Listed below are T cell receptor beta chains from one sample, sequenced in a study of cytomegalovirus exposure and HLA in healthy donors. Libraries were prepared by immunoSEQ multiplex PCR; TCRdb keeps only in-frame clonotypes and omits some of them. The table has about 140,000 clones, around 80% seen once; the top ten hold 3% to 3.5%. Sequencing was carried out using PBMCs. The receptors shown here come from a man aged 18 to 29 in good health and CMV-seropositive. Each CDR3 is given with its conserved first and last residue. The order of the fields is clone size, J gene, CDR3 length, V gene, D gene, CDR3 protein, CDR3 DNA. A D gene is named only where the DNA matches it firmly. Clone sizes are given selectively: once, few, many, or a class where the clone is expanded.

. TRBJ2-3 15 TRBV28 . CASSPGAGVTDTQYF TGTGCCAGCAGCCCTGGGGCAGGGGTCACAGATACGCAGTATTTT
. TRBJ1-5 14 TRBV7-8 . CASSLGQVNQPQHF TGTGCCAGCAGCTTGGGGCAGGTGAATCAGCCCCAGCATTTT
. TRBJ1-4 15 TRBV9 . CASSPRAPGGEKLFF TGTGCCAGCAGCCCCAGGGCCCCGGGGGGTGAAAAACTGTTTTTT
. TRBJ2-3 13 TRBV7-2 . CASSLAGTNTQYF TGTGCCAGCAGCTTGGCAGGCACAAATACGCAGTATTTT
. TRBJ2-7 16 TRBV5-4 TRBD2 CASSLDGGARSYEQYF TGTGCCAGCAGCTTGGACGGGGGGGCGCGGTCCTACGAGCAGTACTTC
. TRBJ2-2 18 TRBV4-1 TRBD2 CASSQDISAGAGTGELFF TGCGCCAGCAGCCAAGATATTTCAGCGGGAGCGGGCACCGGGGAGCTGTTTTTT
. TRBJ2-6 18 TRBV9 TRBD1 CASSVAAGGSSGANVLTF TGTGCCAGCAGCGTAGCGGCAGGGGGCTCATCTGGGGCCAACGTCCTGACTTTC
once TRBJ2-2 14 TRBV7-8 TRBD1 CASSSGTEAGELFF TGTGCCAGCAGCTCCGGGACAGAGGCCGGGGAGCTGTTTTTT
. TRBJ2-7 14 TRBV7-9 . CASSLGGTSYEQYF TGTGCCAGCAGCTTAGGCGGGACCTCCTACGAGCAGTACTTC
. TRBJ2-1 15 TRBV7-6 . CASSRLLGTGDEQFF TGTGCCAGCAGCCGACTCCTGGGTACCGGGGATGAGCAGTTCTTC
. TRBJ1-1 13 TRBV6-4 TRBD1 CASSVGTGAEAFF TGTGCCAGCAGTGTCGGGACAGGCGCTGAAGCTTTCTTT
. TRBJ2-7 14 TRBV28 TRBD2 CASSWGLAGYEQYF TGTGCCAGCAGTTGGGGACTAGCGGGCTACGAGCAGTACTTC
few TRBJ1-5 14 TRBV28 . CASSWRGGHQPQHF TGTGCCAGCAGTTGGAGGGGCGGGCATCAGCCCCAGCATTTT
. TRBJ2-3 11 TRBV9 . CASSAGDTQYF TGTGCCAGCAGCGCGGGAGATACGCAGTATTTT
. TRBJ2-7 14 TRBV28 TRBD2 CASSFRSGTYEQYF TGTGCCAGCAGTTTTCGGAGCGGGACCTACGAGCAGTACTTC
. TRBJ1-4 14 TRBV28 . CASRPAGFGEKLFF TGTGCCAGCAGACCCGCGGGTTTCGGTGAAAAACTGTTTTTT
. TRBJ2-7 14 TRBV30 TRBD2 CAWTTGTTIYEQYF TGTGCCTGGACCACCGGGACTACCATCTACGAGCAGTACTTC
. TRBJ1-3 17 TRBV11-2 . CASSTPRRFTSGNTIYF TGTGCCAGCAGCACCCCTAGGAGGTTCACCTCTGGAAACACCATATATTTT
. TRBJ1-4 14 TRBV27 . CASRLQGANEKLFF TGTGCCAGCAGGCTACAGGGCGCAAATGAAAAACTGTTTTTT
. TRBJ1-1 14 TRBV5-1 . CASSLDTVNTEAFF TGCGCCAGCAGCTTGGATACGGTGAACACTGAAGCTTTCTTT